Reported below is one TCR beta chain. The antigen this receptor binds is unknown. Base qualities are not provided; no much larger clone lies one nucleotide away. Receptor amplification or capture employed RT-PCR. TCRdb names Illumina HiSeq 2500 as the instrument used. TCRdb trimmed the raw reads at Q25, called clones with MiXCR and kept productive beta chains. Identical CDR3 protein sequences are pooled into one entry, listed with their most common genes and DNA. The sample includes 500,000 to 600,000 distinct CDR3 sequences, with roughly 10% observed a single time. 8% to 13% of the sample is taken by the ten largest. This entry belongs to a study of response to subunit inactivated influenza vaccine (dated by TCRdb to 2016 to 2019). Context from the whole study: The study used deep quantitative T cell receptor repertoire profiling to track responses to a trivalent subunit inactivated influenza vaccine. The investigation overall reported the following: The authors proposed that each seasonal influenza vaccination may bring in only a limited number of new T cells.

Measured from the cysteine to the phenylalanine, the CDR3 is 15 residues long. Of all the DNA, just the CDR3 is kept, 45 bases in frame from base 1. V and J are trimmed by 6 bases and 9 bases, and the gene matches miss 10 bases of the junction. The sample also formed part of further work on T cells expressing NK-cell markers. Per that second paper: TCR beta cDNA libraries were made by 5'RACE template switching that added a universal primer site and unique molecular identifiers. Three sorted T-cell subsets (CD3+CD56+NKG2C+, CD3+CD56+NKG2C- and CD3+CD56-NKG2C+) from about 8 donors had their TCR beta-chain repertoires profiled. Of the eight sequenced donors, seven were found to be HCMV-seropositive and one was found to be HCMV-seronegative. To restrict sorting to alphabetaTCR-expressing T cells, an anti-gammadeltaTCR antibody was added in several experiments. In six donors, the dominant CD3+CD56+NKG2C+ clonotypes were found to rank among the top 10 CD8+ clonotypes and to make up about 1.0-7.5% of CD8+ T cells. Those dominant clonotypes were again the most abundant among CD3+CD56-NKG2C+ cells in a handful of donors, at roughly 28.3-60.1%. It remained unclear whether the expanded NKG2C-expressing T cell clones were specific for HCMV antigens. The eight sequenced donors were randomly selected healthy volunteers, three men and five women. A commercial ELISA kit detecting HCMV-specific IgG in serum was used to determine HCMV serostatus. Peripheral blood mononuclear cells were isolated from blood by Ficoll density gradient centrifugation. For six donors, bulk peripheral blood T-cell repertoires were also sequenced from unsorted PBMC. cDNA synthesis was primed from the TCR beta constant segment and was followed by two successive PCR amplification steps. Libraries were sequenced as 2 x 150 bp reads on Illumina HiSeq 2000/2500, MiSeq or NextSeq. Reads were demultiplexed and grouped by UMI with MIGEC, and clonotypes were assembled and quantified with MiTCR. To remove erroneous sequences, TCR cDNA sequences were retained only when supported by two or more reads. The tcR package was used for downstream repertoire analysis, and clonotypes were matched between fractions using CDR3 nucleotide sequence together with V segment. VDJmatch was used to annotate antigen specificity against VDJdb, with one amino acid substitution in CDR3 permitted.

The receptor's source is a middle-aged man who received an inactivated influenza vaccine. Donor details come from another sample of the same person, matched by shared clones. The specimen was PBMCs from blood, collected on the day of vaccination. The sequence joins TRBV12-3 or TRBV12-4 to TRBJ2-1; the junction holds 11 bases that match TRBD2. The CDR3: CASRPTSGRGGEQFF. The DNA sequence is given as TGTGCCAGCAGACCTACTAGCGGGAGAGGGGGTGAGCAGTTCTTC.